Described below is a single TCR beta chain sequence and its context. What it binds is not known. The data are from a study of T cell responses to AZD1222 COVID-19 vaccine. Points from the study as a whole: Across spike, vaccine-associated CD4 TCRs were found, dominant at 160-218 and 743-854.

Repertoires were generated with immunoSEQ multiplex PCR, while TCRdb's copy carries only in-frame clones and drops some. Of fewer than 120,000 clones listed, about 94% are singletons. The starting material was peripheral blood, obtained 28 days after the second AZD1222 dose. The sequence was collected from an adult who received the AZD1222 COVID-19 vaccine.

This CDR3 is CASSARDGPYEQYF. CDR3 DNA sequence: TGTGCCAGCAGCGCCCGGGACGGTCCCTACGAGCAGTACTTC. The chain uses TRBV7-9 and TRBJ2-7; D is possibly TRBD1 or TRBD2 (5 bases each). Germline V gene data show CDR1 as SEHNR and CDR2 as FQNEAQ (reference sequence). CDR3 length: 14 amino acids. V lost 5 bases and J lost 2, with 13 bases in between.